The present entry profiles one T cell receptor (beta chain) with its context. Its antigen is not yet known. Per-base qualities were not stored, and no clone one base away is much larger. This sample was included in a study of Ad26.COV2.S vaccination and SARS-CoV-2 variants (dated by TCRdb to the early 2020s). Background on the whole study: TCRbeta repertoire sequencing was used to assess the specificity and breadth of SARS-CoV-2-reactive T cell receptors after Ad26.COV2.S vaccination. A total of around 32 samples were included in the TCR-sequenced set, comprising about 20 Ad26.COV2.S vaccine recipients, 5 placebo recipients and 8 SARS-CoV-2 convalescent individuals. Beyond this particular receptor, the publication reports: After vaccination, spike-specific CD8+ and CD4+ T cell responses were reported to show substantial breadth. Higher spike-specific TCR breadth was observed in Ad26.COV2.S recipients than in placebo recipients (P = 0.0014). According to the authors, total T cell responses may have been underestimated by the TCR breadth and depth analyses. Vaccine and placebo recipients had comparable non-spike TCR breadth, which fits with the vaccine containing only spike.

The immunoSEQ Assay was used to sequence TCRbeta CDR3 regions. After extraction, genomic DNA underwent amplification by bias-controlled multiplex PCR, followed by high-throughput sequencing. The paper's data handling went like this. To quantify the absolute abundance of every unique TCRbeta CDR3 region, sequences were collapsed and filtered. T cell fraction was estimated by normalizing TCRbeta template counts to usable DNA, with usable DNA measured through amplification of reference genes found in all nucleated cells. Repertoire TCRs were annotated as SARS-CoV-2-specific by exact matching of V gene, CDR3 amino acid sequence and J gene to a known reactive TCR set. The reference SARS-CoV-2 TCR set came from MIRA and was filtered for enrichment in COVID-19-positive ImmuneCODE repertoires, removing public or cross-reactive TCRs. Drawing on the MIRA antigens, annotated TCRs were analysed further at the level of specific ORF or position within ORF. Depth was the summed frequency of annotated unique rearrangements, while breadth was defined as annotated unique rearrangements over total unique productive rearrangements. TCR breadth was compared between groups using two-sided Wilcoxon rank-sum tests. Not all clones reach the TCRdb copy of this immuneACCESS table, which keeps in-frame sequences only. Checked studies attribute under half of the gap to unresolved V genes and leave the rest unexplained. Clone size and V and J calls were adopted from that table, with D and trimming inferred from the DNA. The sample profile shows around 100,000 clones; around 80% of them were found once. The ten most abundant clones make up 15% to 20% of the sample.

Reading the label with the study, this specimen's time point is: individuals recovered from natural SARS-CoV-2 infection. The germline V gene gives CDR1 as MDHEN and CDR2 as SYDVKM. The cysteine opens and the phenylalanine closes a CDR3 of 15 amino acids. Here the CDR3 DNA is all that survives: 45 bases in frame from base 1. V trim: 6 bases; J trim: 0 bases; unmatched bases: 5. The receptor comes from a human donor who had recovered from COVID-19. The material sequenced was peripheral blood, taken after recovery from COVID-19. This chain joins TRBV28 to TRBJ2-4, with TRBD2 identical over 7 junction bases. The sequence in DNA is TGTGCCAGCAGCTATGCGGGGGTAGCCAAAAACATTCAGTACTTC. The encoded protein is CASSYAGVAKNIQYF.